This T cell receptor beta chain was captured by sequencing in a study of OX40 agonist ivuxolimab in advanced cancers. Study overall: Of mixed ages from about 20 to 85 and averaging around 60 years, the group was about 80% male.

Patients with autoimmune history or systemic immunosuppression were excluded. On cycle 4 day 1 and cycle 7 day 1, as well as at baseline, blood was sampled. The ends were cut back, 2 bases at V and 1 base at J, with 33 bases in the middle. The CDR3 runs 21 residues. Looked up from germline, CDR1 is GTSNPN and CDR2 is SVGIG (reference sequence). Data came from immunoSEQ multiplex PCR; TCRdb stores just in-frame clones and leaves some out. The sample yields over 75,000 clones, about 90% seen once. The V gene is TRBV30, the J gene TRBJ2-7, with D possibly TRBD2 on 6 matching bases. This receptor was taken from an adult with an advanced solid tumor such as melanoma, head and neck, liver or kidney cancer. Sequenced material: CD4+ or CD8+ T cells sorted from blood, taken in a trial of the OX40 agonist ivuxolimab. CDR3 amino acids: CAWSPRLELSALSTLSYEQYF. CDR3 bases: TGTGCCTGGAGTCCTCGACTAGAACTTTCCGCTTTATCCACTTTATCCTACGAGCAGTACTTC.